The next 8 T cell receptor beta chains were all read from a single sample in a study of cytotoxic CD8 clonotypes in ibrutinib-treated CLL. Assay: immunoSEQ multiplex PCR; the TCRdb copy retains only in-frame clones and omits some. The sample includes 6,000 or so clones, approximately 72% seen only once; the top ten take roughly 5.2%. The specimen was PBMCs, collected before ibrutinib treatment. These TCRs come from a human donor with chronic lymphocytic leukemia.

The chain recombines TRBV29-1 with TRBJ1-3; D is undetermined. CDR1 is SQVTM, CDR2 ANQGSEA, per germline. The CDR3 loop spans 16 amino acids. Trimming stripped 1 base from V and 0 bases from J, with 13 bases between. In DNA form, the CDR3 reads TGCAGCGTTGAAGGTTGGAGCTCGAGCTCTGGAAACACCATATATTTT. Its protein is CSVEGWSSSSGNTIYF.

This chain uses TRBV9 with TRBJ1-4; 7 nucleotides agree with TRBD1. The CDR3 consists of 15 residues. Germline V gene sequence: CDR1 SGDLS, CDR2 YYNGEE. The trim removed 4 bases at V and 7 bases at J, leaving 10 bases unmatched. Here the CDR3 reads CASSRQGLGSEKLFF. The CDR3 DNA follows: TGTGCCAGCAGCCGACAGGGTCTCGGCAGTGAAAAACTGTTTTTT.

V and J are TRBV22-1 and TRBJ2-6; TRBD1 was called by the table and not checked on the DNA. TRBV22-1 is given as a pseudogene. The CDR3 contains 17 residues. CDR3 residues: CPGRGVGEQSRANVLTF. The CDR3 nucleotides are TGTCCTGGGAGAGGTGTGGGCGAACAAAGTCGGGCCAACGTCCTGACTTTC.

CDR3 protein: CASSVGGTSGLNEQFF. Here the CDR3 DNA reads TGTGCCAGCAGCGTAGGCGGGACTAGCGGCCTCAATGAGCAGTTCTTC. The rearrangement links TRBV9 to TRBJ2-1, with 11 bases that match TRBD2. CDR1 is SGDLS and CDR2 is YYNGEE in the germline V gene. The length of the CDR3 is 16 residues. The junction had 5 bases not matched to a gene; V was cut back by 0 bases and J by 6 bases.

The sample holds a few counts of this clone. CDR3 in amino acids: CASEGASSIMNTEAFF. The DNA of the CDR3 is TGTGCCAGCGAGGGGGCGTCAAGCATTATGAACACTGAAGCTTTCTTT. The chain employs TRBV2 and TRBJ1-1, with 7 bases lining up with TRBD1. The CDR3 is made up of 16 amino acids. Germline V gives CDR1 SNHLY, CDR2 FYNNEI. V dropped 8 bases and J dropped 0; count of bases not matched to a gene: 12.

The V gene is TRBV30, the J gene TRBJ1-3; the D is unclear. CDR1 and CDR2 from the germline V gene are GTSNPN and SVGIG (reference sequence). Trimming pared 3 bases from V and 5 bases from J, leaving 11 bases between. This CDR3 is built from 13 residues. The CDR3 DNA reads TGTGCCTGGAGGGACGAACTTAGAAACACCATATATTTT. Its translation: CAWRDELRNTIYF.

The chain employs TRBV27 and TRBJ2-2; D is possibly TRBD2 (5 bases). V lost 4 bases, J lost 5 bases, and 8 bases lay in between. The CDR3 totals 13 residues. CDR1 is MNHEY and CDR2 is SMNVEV in the germline V gene (reference sequence). DNA of the CDR3: TGTGCCAGCAGTTATCGGGGAACCGGGGAGCTGTTTTTT. It yields the protein CASSYRGTGELFF.

The chain employs TRBV29-1 and TRBJ2-1, with 11 bases matching TRBD2. Germline loops: CDR1 SQVTM, CDR2 ANQGSEA. V lost 6 bases and J lost 7; bases outside the gene matches: 8. The CDR3 is made up of 14 amino acids. The CDR3 sequence: CSVKLAGARNEQFF. The CDR3 DNA reads TGCAGCGTAAAACTAGCGGGAGCTCGGAATGAGCAGTTCTTC.